Below are 29 T cell receptor beta chains sequenced from a single sample in a study of CD8 T cells in Susac syndrome. RNA amounts of roughly 0.45 to 1 ug underwent reverse transcription with random hexamers. TCRdb recomputed calls from the immunoSEQ multiplex PCR reads with MiXCR, one row per CDR3 protein. The sample yields roughly 200,000 distinct CDR3 sequences, about 94% seen once. Material: CD4+ T cells from PBMCs. The receptor source for this set is a human donor with multiple sclerosis.

This chain joins TRBV5-4 and TRBJ2-6; D uncertain. Germline CDR1 and CDR2: SGHNT and YYREEE (reference sequence). The CDR3 extends over 14 amino acids. Trimming took 0 bases from V and 4 from J, leaving 5 bases between them. CDR3 DNA sequence: TGTGCCAGCAGCTTGGGGAACGGGGCCAACGTCCTGACTTTC. Translated: CASSLGNGANVLTF. Full variable domain (rest looked up from reference TRBV5-4 and TRBJ2-6): ETGVTQSPTHLIKTRGQQVTLRCSSQSGHNTVSWYQQALGQGPQFIFQYYREEENGRGNFPPRFSGLQFPNYSSELNVNALELDDSALYLCASSLGNGANVLTFGAGSRLTVL.

The chain recombines TRBV24-1 with TRBJ2-3, with 12 bases that match TRBD2. Trimming at V came to 4 bases and at J to 6 bases, leaving 7 bases not matched to a gene. CDR3 length: 16 amino acids. Per the germline V gene, CDR1 is KGHDR and CDR2 is SFDVKD. CDR3 DNA: TGTGCCACCAGTGACCCTAGCGGGGGGGCCGGGGATACGCAGTATTTT. Protein product: CATSDPSGGAGDTQYF.

The genes are TRBV29-1 and TRBJ1-2; no clear D. This CDR3 has 14 amino acids. With 8 bases removed from V and 6 bases from J, the gap between germline ends came to 22 bases. The germline gives CDR1 SQVTM, CDR2 ANQGSEA. The CDR3 reads CSLKQTGAGDGYTF. The CDR3 coding sequence is TGCAGCCTCAAACAGACTGGAGCTGGGGATGGCTACACCTTC.

This chain links TRBV2 with TRBJ2-3, with 9 nucleotides matching TRBD2. V was clipped by 4 bases and J by 3 bases; unmatched bases: 5. CDR1 is SNHLY and CDR2 is FYNNEI in the germline V gene. The CDR3 runs 15 residues. CDR3 coding DNA: TGTGCCAGCAGTGGTCTAGCGGGGTGGACAGATACGCAGTATTTT. Its translation is CASSGLAGWTDTQYF.

The CDR3 protein is CASSLHREQYF. DNA for the CDR3: TGTGCCAGCAGCCTCCACCGGGAGCAGTACTTC. The gene calls are TRBV7-2 and TRBJ2-7; the D is unclear. The V gene lost 5 bases and the J gene lost 7 bases, with 9 bases spanning the gap. Germline CDR1 is SGHTA and CDR2 is FQGNSA. The CDR3 loop spans 11 amino acids. The whole variable domain, filled in from reference TRBV7-2 and TRBJ2-7, reads GAGVSQSPSNKVTEKGKDVELRCDPISGHTALYWYRQSLGQGLEFLIYFQGNSAPDKSGLPSDRFSAERTGGSVSTLTIQRTQQEDSAVYLCASSLHREQYFGPGTRLTVT.

The chain joins TRBV3-1 to TRBJ2-3, with 7 positions matching TRBD2. This CDR3 has 14 amino acids. The V gene end was trimmed by 0 bases and the J gene end by 8 bases; junction bases not matched to a gene: 5. In germline, CDR1 is LGHDT, CDR2 YNNKEL (reference sequence). The CDR3 nucleotides read TGTGCCAGCAGCCAAGATCGGCCGGGGGGTACGCAGTATTTT. Protein sequence: CASSQDRPGGTQYF.

V gene TRBV19 combines with J gene TRBJ2-7, with a possible D match to TRBD2 (6 bases). This CDR3 is built from 11 residues. CDR1 is LNHDA and CDR2 is SQIVND in the germline V gene (reference sequence). V lost 8 bases, J lost 5 bases, and 10 bases lay in between. The CDR3 region is CASSQRDEQYF. The CDR3 DNA sequence: TGTGCCAGTTCTCAGCGGGACGAGCAGTACTTC.

The chain employs TRBV7-9 and TRBJ2-1; D uncertain. The CDR3 totals 14 residues. V was shortened by 5 bases and J by 9 bases, with 17 bases between the two germline ends. Looked up from germline, CDR1 is SEHNR and CDR2 is FQNEAQ (reference sequence). CDR3 bases: TGTGCCAGCAGCCCAGAGGCCCGGTTGGGTGAGCAGTTCTTC. Protein product: CASSPEARLGEQFF.

The rearrangement uses TRBV5-1 and TRBJ1-5; 11 bases line up with TRBD1. Germline CDR1 reads SGHRS; CDR2 reads YFSETQ. The CDR3 is 15 amino acids. V dropped 0 bases and J dropped 7; count of bases not matched to a gene: 3. CDR3 in DNA: TGCGCCAGCAGCTTGGCTGGGACAGGGGGGCAGCCCCAGCATTTT. Its translation is CASSLAGTGGQPQHF.

This clonotype appeared a few times. This sequence joins TRBV5-1 and TRBJ1-5, with 8 bases matching TRBD1. The V segment lost 0 bases and the J segment 1 base; nucleotides outside the gene matches: 6. This CDR3 is built from 17 residues. CDR1 and CDR2 (germline): SGHRS, YFSETQ. The CDR3 protein is CASSLERTGRSNQPQHF. The CDR3 nucleotides read TGCGCCAGCAGCTTGGAGAGGACAGGGAGGAGCAATCAGCCCCAGCATTTT. Variable domain in full (rest from reference TRBV5-1 and TRBJ1-5): KAGVTQTPRYLIKTRGQQVTLSCSPISGHRSVSWYQQTPGQGLQFLFEYFSETQRNKGNFPGRFSGRQFSNSRSEMNVSTLELGDSALYLCASSLERTGRSNQPQHFGDGTRLSIL.

V usage is TRBV20-1 and J usage is TRBJ1-5; D remains ambiguous. The CDR3 consists of 11 residues. Germline V CDR1 and CDR2: DFQATT, SNEGSKA (reference sequence). V was trimmed by 3 bases and J by 7 bases, leaving 7 bases between them. CDR3 loop: CSASSGQPQHF. CDR3 in DNA: TGCAGTGCTAGCTCCGGGCAGCCCCAGCATTTT.

The V and J genes are TRBV29-1 and TRBJ2-3, with 13 bases that match TRBD2. V lost 4 bases, J lost 3 bases, and 4 bases stayed unmatched. This CDR3 has 15 residues. Looked up from germline, CDR1 is SQVTM and CDR2 is ANQGSEA. The CDR3 protein is CSVVPGLAGTDTQYF. The DNA for the CDR3 is TGCAGCGTTGTCCCGGGACTAGCGGGGACAGATACGCAGTATTTT.

CDR3 protein: CSARGLGGQFF. The CDR3 DNA reads as TGCAGTGCTAGAGGGTTGGGGGGGCAGTTCTTC. This chain links TRBV20-1 with TRBJ2-1; perhaps TRBD2 as D (6 bases). The CDR3 spans 11 residues. Trimming shortened V by 1 base and J by 12 bases, and 10 bases separated the two germline ends. The V gene's germline CDR1 is DFQATT and CDR2 SNEGSKA (reference sequence).

The rearrangement joins TRBV30 to TRBJ1-5; the D is unclear. The germline CDR1 and CDR2 sequences are GTSNPN and SVGIG (reference sequence). This CDR3 region has 13 residues. V was cut by 6 bases and J by 4 bases, with 13 bases left in between. The CDR3: CACSFDDNQPQHF. The CDR3 nucleotides are TGTGCCTGCAGCTTCGATGATAATCAGCCCCAGCATTTT.

The CDR3 sequence: CASSEQGQPLHF. Written as DNA, the CDR3 is TGTGCCAGCAGTGAACAGGGACAACCCCTCCACTTT. V usage is TRBV12-3 or TRBV12-4 and J usage is TRBJ1-6; perhaps TRBD1 as D (6 bases). Between the trimmed V and J ends, which lost 5 bases and 12 bases, there was a span of 11 bases. CDR3 length: 12 residues.

V is TRBV9 and J is TRBJ1-2; possibly TRBD1 for D (5 bases). V shed 3 bases and J shed 4 bases, with 13 bases lying between them. The CDR3 is 14 residues long. Germline V gene lookup returns CDR1 SGDLS and CDR2 YYNGEE. This CDR3 reads CASSGPGPSYGYTF. CDR3 DNA sequence: TGTGCCAGCAGCGGCCCGGGACCGAGCTATGGCTACACCTTC.

The V gene is TRBV2, the J gene TRBJ2-2; possibly TRBD1 or TRBD2 for D (5 bases each). Trimming shortened V by 6 bases and J by 0 bases, and 11 bases separated the two germline ends. The CDR3 contains 15 residues. The germline V gene has CDR1 SNHLY and CDR2 FYNNEI. CDR3 bases: TGTGCCAGCAGGTGGGACCACCCGAACACCGGGGAGCTGTTTTTT. It encodes CASRWDHPNTGELFF.

The rearrangement uses TRBV28 and TRBJ2-3, with a weak D call TRBD1 (7 bases). The CDR3 has 14 residues. Germline V lookup: CDR1 MDHEN, CDR2 SYDVKM. Between the trimmed V and J ends, which lost 7 bases and 1 base, there was a span of 12 bases. The CDR3 coding sequence is TGTGCCAGCACGCAGGGGGGCGGCACAGATACGCAGTATTTT. This translates into CASTQGGGTDTQYF. Together with reference TRBV28 and TRBJ2-3, the CDR3 gives the full variable domain: DVKVTQSSRYLVKRTGEKVFLECVQDMDHENMFWYRQDPGLGLRLIYFSYDVKMKEKGDIPEGYSVSREKKERFSLILESASTNQTSMYLCASTQGGGTDTQYFGPGTRLTVL.

The rearrangement links TRBV30 to TRBJ2-1, with D hard to call. With 4 bases removed from V and 1 base from J, the gap between germline ends came to 14 bases. The CDR3 is 15 residues long. Germline assignment: CDR1 GTSNPN and CDR2 SVGIG (reference sequence). CDR3 in amino acids: CAWTAHQLSYNEQFF. The CDR3 DNA follows: TGTGCCTGGACAGCTCACCAATTGTCCTACAATGAGCAGTTCTTC.

The chain uses TRBV4-3 and TRBJ1-5; D not certain. The V and J ends lost 2 bases and 10 bases respectively, with 15 bases between them. The germline CDR1 and CDR2 sequences are LGHNA and YSLEER. The CDR3 runs to 14 residues. CDR3 in DNA: TGCGCCAGCAGCCAATCCTGGGTAGGGAGACCCCAGCATTTT. Its translation is CASSQSWVGRPQHF.

The V gene is TRBV29-1, the J gene TRBJ2-5; D possibly corresponds to TRBD2 (6 bases). Germline V gene data show CDR1 as SQVTM and CDR2 as ANQGSEA. The CDR3 totals 13 residues. Trimming removed 3 bases from V and 0 bases from J, with 8 bases in between. The CDR3 DNA is TGCAGCGTTGAGAGGGAGGACCAAGAGACCCAGTACTTC. Protein product: CSVEREDQETQYF.

The J gene is TRBJ2-4, the V gene TRBV9; 12 nucleotides align to TRBD1. The CDR3 length is 15 residues. V dropped 4 bases and J dropped 8; count of bases not matched to a gene: 7. From germline, CDR1 is SGDLS and CDR2 YYNGEE. The CDR3 DNA follows: TGTGCCAGCAGCCCTCAGGGACAGGGGGCTGACATTCAGTACTTC. Amino acids: CASSPQGQGADIQYF.

This clonotype has only one observation. The V call is TRBV7-9, the J call TRBJ2-7, with a weak D call TRBD2 (5 bases). The V end lost 0 bases, the J end lost 3 bases, and 6 bases lay between the germline ends. CDR1 is SEHNR, CDR2 FQNEAQ, per germline (reference sequence). There are 13 residues in the CDR3. The CDR3, as DNA: TGTGCCAGCAGCTTAGCAGAGGGCTACGAGCAGTACTTC. Protein product: CASSLAEGYEQYF.

The chain employs TRBV7-9 and TRBJ2-3; tentative D call: TRBD2 (6 bases). V gave up 6 bases and J gave up 0 bases, with 13 bases separating them. This CDR3 is 15 amino acids long. CDR1 is SEHNR, CDR2 FQNEAQ, per germline (reference sequence). The CDR3 bases are TGTGCCAGCAGTCGCGGGGTCTCTAGCACAGATACGCAGTATTTT. Translating it yields CASSRGVSSTDTQYF.

This clonotype appeared once. The V gene is TRBV30, the J gene TRBJ2-1; D unclear. Trimming pared 4 bases from V and 4 bases from J, leaving 5 bases between. This CDR3 is built from 11 residues. Germline V gives CDR1 GTSNPN, CDR2 SVGIG (reference sequence). Here the CDR3 reads CAWTVYNEQFF. The CDR3 nucleotides are TGTGCCTGGACCGTGTACAATGAGCAGTTCTTC.

The chain combines TRBV30 with TRBJ1-1; no firm D call. Per the germline V gene, CDR1 is GTSNPN and CDR2 is SVGIG (reference sequence). The CDR3 consists of 14 residues. V gave up 0 bases and J gave up 7 bases, with 15 bases separating them. The CDR3 is CAWSVISSVSEAFF. The CDR3 DNA is TGTGCCTGGAGTGTAATATCGTCGGTGAGTGAAGCTTTCTTT.

This chain uses TRBV29-1 with TRBJ2-3; no definite D call. Germline loops: CDR1 SQVTM, CDR2 ANQGSEA. Trimming left V 7 bases short and J 0 bases short, with 5 bases between. The CDR3 has 11 amino acids. CDR3 nucleotides: TGCAGCGGTGAGAGCACAGATACGCAGTATTTT. Its protein product is CSGESTDTQYF.

The chain couples TRBV5-4 to TRBJ2-7; the D gene is possibly TRBD2 (5 bases). CDR3 length: 13 amino acids. Trimming removed 7 bases at V and 6 bases at J, with 17 bases between. Per germline, CDR1 SGHNT and CDR2 YYREEE (reference sequence). CDR3 in DNA: TGTGCCAGCGGAAGAGATCCGCGGGTCGAGCAGTACTTC. It specifies CASGRDPRVEQYF.

The rearrangement uses TRBV20-1 and TRBJ2-4; 8 bases align to TRBD1. The CDR3 consists of 14 residues. After removal of 6 bases from V and 7 bases from J, the junction contained 11 bases not matched to a gene. The germline gives CDR1 DFQATT, CDR2 SNEGSKA (reference sequence). The CDR3 loop reads CSARTGLLANIQYF. The CDR3 DNA reads TGCAGTGCCAGGACAGGGTTGTTGGCGAACATTCAGTACTTC.